This is a list of T cell receptor beta chains from one sample in a study of glioma-infiltrating T cells. One entry per CDR3 protein results from TCRdb running MiXCR on the multiplex PCR reads. The table has around 150,000 distinct CDR3 sequences, 35% to 50% seen once. Specimen: glioma tissue, nonneoplastic brain tissue, or PBMCs (not recorded which). These receptor sequences come from a human donor with low-grade glioma or glioblastoma, undergoing nonglioma brain surgery, or in good health (not recorded which). CDR3s include the opening cysteine and the closing phenylalanine or tryptophan. Each record gives: V gene, D gene, CDR3 length, J gene, clone size, CDR3 DNA, CDR3 protein. A D gene is named only where the DNA matches it firmly. The size field is filled for only some rows; it gives once, few, many or a size class.

>TRBV12-3/TRBV12-4|-|11|TRBJ2-7|-
TGTGCCAGCGGGGACTCCTACGAGCAGTACTTC
CASGDSYEQYF
>TRBV6-6|-|15|TRBJ1-5|-
TGTGCCAGCAGTTACTCACAGCGTGGGGATCAGCCCCAGCATTTT
CASSYSQRGDQPQHF
>TRBV24-1|-|14|TRBJ1-2|-
TGTGCCACCAGTGAGCCCGGACCGGTCTATGGCTACACCTTC
CATSEPGPVYGYTF
>TRBV6-5|-|14|TRBJ1-3|-
TGTGCCAGCAGTTACGGGACCCGCGGAAACACCATATATTTT
CASSYGTRGNTIYF
>TRBV4-1|-|15|TRBJ2-5|few
TGCGCCAGCAGCCCCCAGTTAGCGGTAAAAGAGACCCAGTACTTC
CASSPQLAVKETQYF
>TRBV6-5|-|18|TRBJ2-7|-
TGTGCCAGCAGTTACTCGTCGGGGTGGGCGTCGCCACTACGGGAGCAGTACTTC
CASSYSSGWASPLREQYF
>TRBV4-1|TRBD1|15|TRBJ1-6|-
TGCGCCAGCAGCCCACGGACAGGGGGAAGTTCACCCCTCCACTTT
CASSPRTGGSSPLHF
>TRBV29-1|-|10|TRBJ1-1|-
TGCAGCGTATCGAACACTGAAGCTTTCTTT
CSVSNTEAFF
>TRBV12-3/TRBV12-4|-|14|TRBJ2-7|-
TGTGCCAGCAGCAGTCCGACAGGTTTTTACGAGCAGTACTTC
CASSSPTGFYEQYF
>TRBV27|TRBD2|15|TRBJ2-5|few
TGTGCCAGCAGTCCAGTTGCGGGGGGCGTGGAGACCCAGTACTTC
CASSPVAGGVETQYF
>TRBV24-1|-|12|TRBJ1-5|few
TGTGCCACTAGCGAGGGCAATCAGCCCCAGCATTTT
CATSEGNQPQHF
>TRBV4-2|-|14|TRBJ2-7|many
TGTGCCAGCAGCCAAGAGGAGATAACTAGAGAGCAGTACTTC
CASSQEEITREQYF
>TRBV6-1|-|15|TRBJ1-2|-
TGTGCCAGCAGTGAAGTGAAGGGAGCTAACTATGGCTACACCTTC
CASSEVKGANYGYTF
>TRBV25-1|TRBD2|11|TRBJ2-5|few
TGTGCCAGCAGGGGTAGCGGGAGCACGTACTTC
CASRGSGSTYF
>TRBV6-1|TRBD1|14|TRBJ2-1|many
TGTGCCAGCACATGGGACAGGGGAAAAGATGAGCAGTTCTTC
CASTWDRGKDEQFF
>TRBV20-1|TRBD2|16|TRBJ2-7|few
TGCAGTGCTAGGACACTAGCGGACTATTACTCCTACGAGCAGTACTTC
CSARTLADYYSYEQYF
>TRBV6-2/TRBV6-3|-|12|TRBJ2-5|-
TGTGCCAGCACCCAAACAGGAGAGACCCAGTACTTC
CASTQTGETQYF
>TRBV4-3|-|15|TRBJ1-4|-
TGCGCCAGCAGCCGAACCGTCGGTCAGAATGAAAAACTGTTTTTT
CASSRTVGQNEKLFF
>TRBV4-3|-|16|TRBJ2-3|many
TGCGCCAGCAGCCCGGCGGGACTGAGGGGCACAGATACGCAGTATTTT
CASSPAGLRGTDTQYF
>TRBV28|TRBD1|16|TRBJ1-4|-
TGTGCCAGCAGTTTTCGACAGGGGGCGATTAATGAAAAACTGTTTTTT
CASSFRQGAINEKLFF
>TRBV24-1|-|14|TRBJ1-2|-
TGTGCCACCAGTGATTTGCGCCGAAGCTATGGCTACACCTTC
CATSDLRRSYGYTF
>TRBV2|TRBD2|16|TRBJ2-2|-
TGTGCCAGCAGTGAAACGTCTAGCGGGAGTACCGGGGAGCTGTTTTTT
CASSETSSGSTGELFF
>TRBV6-2/TRBV6-3|-|14|TRBJ2-4|-
TGTGCCAGCAGTTTCTCAGGGTCGAAAAACATTCAGTACTTC
CASSFSGSKNIQYF
>TRBV28|TRBD1|15|TRBJ2-7|few
TGTGCCAGCACCCCCCGGGACAGGCCTACCCACGAGCAGTACTTC
CASTPRDRPTHEQYF
>TRBV7-2|TRBD1|13|TRBJ1-5|few
TGTGCCAGCAGCGACAGGGTTAGTCAGCCCCAGCATTTT
CASSDRVSQPQHF
>TRBV7-9|-|16|TRBJ1-1|-
TGTGCCAGCAGCTTAATAGGAAAACCCGATAGCACTGAAGCTTTCTTT
CASSLIGKPDSTEAFF
>TRBV6-1|TRBD2|14|TRBJ2-7|-
TGTGCCAGCAGAGAGACTAGCGGGAGATACGAGCAGTACTTC
CASRETSGRYEQYF
>TRBV6-2/TRBV6-3|-|15|TRBJ2-7|few
TGTGCCAGCAGACGCTCGGGTCTATCCACCTACGAGCAGTACTTC
CASRRSGLSTYEQYF
>TRBV20-1|-|11|TRBJ1-4|few
TGCAGTGCTAGAGACGACAGGAAAACGGCTTTT
CSARDDRKTAF
>TRBV4-3|-|14|TRBJ1-2|few
TGCGCCAGCAGCCAAGGATGGGGGGACTATGGCTACACCTTC
CASSQGWGDYGYTF
>TRBV7-6|-|11|TRBJ2-7|few
TGTGCCAGCGGGGGGTACTCCGAGCAGTACTTC
CASGGYSEQYF
>TRBV27|-|14|TRBJ2-7|many
TGTGCCAGCAGTTTAGGCAGCCGCTCCTACGAGCAGTACTTC
CASSLGSRSYEQYF
>TRBV28|TRBD1|13|TRBJ2-5|once
TGTGCCAGCAGGGGACAGGGAAGGGGGACCCAGTACTTC
CASRGQGRGTQYF
>TRBV7-9|-|14|TRBJ1-2|few
TGTGCCAGCAGACAGGACAGTTCTAACTATGGCTACACCTTC
CASRQDSSNYGYTF
>TRBV2|TRBD1|12|TRBJ1-2|few
TGTGCCAGCAGCGAGACAGGGAGTGGCTACACCTTC
CASSETGSGYTF
>TRBV20-1|TRBD1|14|TRBJ1-5|-
TGCAGTGCTCCACAGGGGGCCTACAATCAGCCCCAGCATTTT
CSAPQGAYNQPQHF
>TRBV4-2|TRBD2|15|TRBJ2-7|-
TGTGCCAGCAGCCAAGAGCGGGGGGCAACCTACGAGCAGTACTTC
CASSQERGATYEQYF
>TRBV4-1|-|15|TRBJ2-7|-
TGCGCCAGCAGCCAAGGCTCTGGGGATGGGCGCGAGCAGTACTTC
CASSQGSGDGREQYF
>TRBV25-1|-|13|TRBJ1-1|few
TGTGCCAGCAGTGAATATGTGAACACTGAAGCTTTCTTT
CASSEYVNTEAFF
>TRBV4-2|TRBD1|14|TRBJ2-1|-
TGTGCCAGCAGTTGGCAGGGGGCCCACAATGAGCAGTTCTTC
CASSWQGAHNEQFF
>TRBV15|-|14|TRBJ2-5|many
TGTGCCACCAGCGCCGATGGGTCAGGATTTGCCCAGTACTTC
CATSADGSGFAQYF
>TRBV7-2|TRBD2|16|TRBJ2-2|-
TGTGCCAGCAGCGACGGACTAGCGCCGAACACCGGGGAGCTGTTTTTT
CASSDGLAPNTGELFF
>TRBV18|-|14|TRBJ1-5|-
TGTGCCAGCTCACCACAGGATAGCAATCAGCCCCAGCATTTT
CASSPQDSNQPQHF
>TRBV27|-|13|TRBJ2-1|few
TGTGCCAGCAGTTTAAGCAGAAACAATGAGCAGTTCTTC
CASSLSRNNEQFF
>TRBV7-6|TRBD2|13|TRBJ2-1|-
TGTGCCAGCAGCGCCCTCTCGCGGGGGGAGCAGTTCTTC
CASSALSRGEQFF
>TRBV12-3/TRBV12-4|TRBD2|15|TRBJ2-5|-
TGTGCCAGCAGTTTGGGGGGGGACCCAGGAGAGACCCAGTACTTC
CASSLGGDPGETQYF